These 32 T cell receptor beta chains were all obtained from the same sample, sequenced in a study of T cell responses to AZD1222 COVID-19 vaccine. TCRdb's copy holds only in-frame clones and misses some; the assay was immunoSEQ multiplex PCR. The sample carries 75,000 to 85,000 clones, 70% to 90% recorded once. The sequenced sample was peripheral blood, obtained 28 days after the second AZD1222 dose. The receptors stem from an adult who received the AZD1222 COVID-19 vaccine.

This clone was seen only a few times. In DNA form, the CDR3 reads TGTGCCAGCAGTCTATACAACACCCCTAGGAATTCACCCCTCCACTTT. Protein product: CASSLYNTPRNSPLHF. The chain links TRBV28 to TRBJ1-6; D call uncertain. Deletions cut 5 bases from V and 7 bases from J, with 18 bases between. CDR1 MDHEN and CDR2 SYDVKM come from the germline V gene. CDR3 length: 16 amino acids.

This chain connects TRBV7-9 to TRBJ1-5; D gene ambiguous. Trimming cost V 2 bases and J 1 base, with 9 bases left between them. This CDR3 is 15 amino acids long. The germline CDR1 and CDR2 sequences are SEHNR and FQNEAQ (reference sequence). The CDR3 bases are TGTGCCAGCAGCTTATTAAGTGTCAGCAATCAGCCCCAGCATTTT. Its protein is CASSLLSVSNQPQHF. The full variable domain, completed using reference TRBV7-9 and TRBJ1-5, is DTGVSQNPRHKITKRGQNVTFRCDPISEHNRLYWYRQTLGQGPEFLTYFQNEAQLEKSRLLSDRFSAERPKGSFSTLEIQRTEQGDSAMYLCASSLLSVSNQPQHFGDGTRLSIL.

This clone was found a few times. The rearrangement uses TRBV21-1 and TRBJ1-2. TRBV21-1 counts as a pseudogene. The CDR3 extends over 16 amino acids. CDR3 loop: CASSKVLGPPNYGYTF. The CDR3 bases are TGTGCCAGCAGCAAAGTGTTGGGACCTCCTAACTATGGCTACACCTTC.

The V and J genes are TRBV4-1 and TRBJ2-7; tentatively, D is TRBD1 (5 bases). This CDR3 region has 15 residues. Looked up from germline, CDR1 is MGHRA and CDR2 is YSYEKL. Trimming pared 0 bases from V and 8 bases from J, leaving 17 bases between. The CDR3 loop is CASSQDRSRDYQQYF. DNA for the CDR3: TGCGCCAGCAGCCAAGATCGGTCCAGGGATTACCAGCAGTACTTC.

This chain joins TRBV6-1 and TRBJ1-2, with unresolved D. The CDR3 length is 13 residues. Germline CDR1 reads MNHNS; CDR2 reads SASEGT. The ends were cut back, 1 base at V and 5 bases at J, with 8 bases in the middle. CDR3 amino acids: CASSEVPDYGYTF. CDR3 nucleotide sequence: TGTGCCAGCAGTGAAGTCCCAGATTATGGCTACACCTTC.

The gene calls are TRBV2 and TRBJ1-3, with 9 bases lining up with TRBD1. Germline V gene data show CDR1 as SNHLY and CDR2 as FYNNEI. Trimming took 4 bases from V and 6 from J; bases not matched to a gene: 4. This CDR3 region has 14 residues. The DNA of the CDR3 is TGTGCCAGCAGTGGCGACAGGGGGGAAAACACCATATATTTT. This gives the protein CASSGDRGENTIYF.

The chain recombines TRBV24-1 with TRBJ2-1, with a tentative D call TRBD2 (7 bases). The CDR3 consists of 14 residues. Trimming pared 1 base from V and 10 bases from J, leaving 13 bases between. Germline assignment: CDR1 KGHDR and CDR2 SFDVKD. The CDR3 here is CATSDFGGGVEQFF. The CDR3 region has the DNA TGTGCCACCAGTGATTTTGGGGGGGGCGTAGAGCAGTTCTTC.

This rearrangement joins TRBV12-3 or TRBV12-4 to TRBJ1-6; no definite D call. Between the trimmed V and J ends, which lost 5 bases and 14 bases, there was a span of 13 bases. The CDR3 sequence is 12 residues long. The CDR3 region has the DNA TGTGCCAGCAGTATCGGGAGTGGAGCCCTCCACTTT. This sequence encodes CASSIGSGALHF.

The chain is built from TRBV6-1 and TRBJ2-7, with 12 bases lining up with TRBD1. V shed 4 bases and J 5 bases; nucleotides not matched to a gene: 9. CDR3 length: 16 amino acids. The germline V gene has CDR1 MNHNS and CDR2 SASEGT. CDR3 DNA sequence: TGTGCCAGCAGTGGGGACAGGGGGCGATCCAAGGACGAGCAGTACTTC. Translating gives CASSGDRGRSKDEQYF.

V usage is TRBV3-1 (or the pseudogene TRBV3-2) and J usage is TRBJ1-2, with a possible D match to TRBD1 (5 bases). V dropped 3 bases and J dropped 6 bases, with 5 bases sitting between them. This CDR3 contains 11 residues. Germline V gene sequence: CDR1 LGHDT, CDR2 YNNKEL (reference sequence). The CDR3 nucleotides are TGTGCCAGCAGCCAGGGACATGGCTACACCTTC. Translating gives CASSQGHGYTF.

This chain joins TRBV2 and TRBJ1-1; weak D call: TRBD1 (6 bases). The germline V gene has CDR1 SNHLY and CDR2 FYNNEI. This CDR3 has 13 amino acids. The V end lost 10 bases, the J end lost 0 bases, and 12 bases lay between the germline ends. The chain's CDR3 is CATQQGMNTEAFF. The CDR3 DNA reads TGTGCCACCCAACAGGGAATGAACACTGAAGCTTTCTTT.

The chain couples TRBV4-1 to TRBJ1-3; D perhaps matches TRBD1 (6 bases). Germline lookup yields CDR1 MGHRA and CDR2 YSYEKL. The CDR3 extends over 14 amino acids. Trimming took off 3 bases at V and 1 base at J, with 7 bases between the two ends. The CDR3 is CASSQGHSGNTIYF. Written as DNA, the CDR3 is TGCGCCAGCAGCCAGGGACATTCTGGAAACACCATATATTTT.

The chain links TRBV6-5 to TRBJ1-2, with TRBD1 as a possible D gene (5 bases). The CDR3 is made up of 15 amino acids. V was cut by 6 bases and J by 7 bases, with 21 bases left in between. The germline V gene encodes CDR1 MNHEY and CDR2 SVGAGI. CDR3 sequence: CASRDGTLGGIGYTF. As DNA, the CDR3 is TGTGCCAGCAGAGATGGGACGTTGGGAGGGATTGGCTACACCTTC.

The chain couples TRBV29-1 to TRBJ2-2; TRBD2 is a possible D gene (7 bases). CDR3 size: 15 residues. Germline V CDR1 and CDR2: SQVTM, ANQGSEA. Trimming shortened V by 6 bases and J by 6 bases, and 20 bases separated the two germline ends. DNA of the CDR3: TGCAGCGTCGGGAATACAGGGAGCGGGGCCGGGGAGCTGTTTTTT. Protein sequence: CSVGNTGSGAGELFF.

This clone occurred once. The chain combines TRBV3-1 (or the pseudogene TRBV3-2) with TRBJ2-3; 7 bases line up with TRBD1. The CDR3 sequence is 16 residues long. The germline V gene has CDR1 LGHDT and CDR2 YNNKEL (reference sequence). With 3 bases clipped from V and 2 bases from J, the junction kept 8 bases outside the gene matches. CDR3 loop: CASSHGYRGPTDTQYF. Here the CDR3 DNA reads TGTGCCAGCAGCCACGGATACAGGGGCCCCACAGATACGCAGTATTTT.

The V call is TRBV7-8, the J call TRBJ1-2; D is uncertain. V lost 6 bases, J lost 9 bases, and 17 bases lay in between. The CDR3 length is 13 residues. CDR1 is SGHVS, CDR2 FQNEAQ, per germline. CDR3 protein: CASSRREALRYTF. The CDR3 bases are TGTGCCAGCAGTCGCCGGGAGGCCCTGCGCTACACCTTC.

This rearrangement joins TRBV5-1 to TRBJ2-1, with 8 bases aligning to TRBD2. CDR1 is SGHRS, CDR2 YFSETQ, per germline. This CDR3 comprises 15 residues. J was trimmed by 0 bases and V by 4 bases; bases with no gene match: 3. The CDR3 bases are TGCGCCAGCAGCCCCGGGGGGGGCTCCTACAATGAGCAGTTCTTC. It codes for CASSPGGGSYNEQFF.

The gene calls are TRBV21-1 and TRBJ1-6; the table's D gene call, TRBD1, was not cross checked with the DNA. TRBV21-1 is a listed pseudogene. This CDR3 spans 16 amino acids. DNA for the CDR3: TGTGCCAGCAGCAAACGGGCAGGGTATAACAATTCACCCCTCCACTTT. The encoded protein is CASSKRAGYNNSPLHF.

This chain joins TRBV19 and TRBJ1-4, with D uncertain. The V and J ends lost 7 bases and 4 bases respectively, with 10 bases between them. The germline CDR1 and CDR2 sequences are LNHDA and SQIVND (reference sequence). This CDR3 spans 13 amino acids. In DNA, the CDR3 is TGTGCCAGTAAGGAGTATGATAATGAAAAACTGTTTTTT. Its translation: CASKEYDNEKLFF.

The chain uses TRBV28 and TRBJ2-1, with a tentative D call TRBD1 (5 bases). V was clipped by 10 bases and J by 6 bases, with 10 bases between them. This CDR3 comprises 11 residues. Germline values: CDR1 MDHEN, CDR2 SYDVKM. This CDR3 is CATTQGNEQFF. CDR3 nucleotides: TGTGCCACCACTCAGGGCAATGAGCAGTTCTTC.

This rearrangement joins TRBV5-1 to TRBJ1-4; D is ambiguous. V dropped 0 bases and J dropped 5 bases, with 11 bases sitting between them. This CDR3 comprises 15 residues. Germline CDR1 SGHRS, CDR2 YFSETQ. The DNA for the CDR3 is TGCGCCAGCAGCTTGGATGTTGGCAGCAATGAAAAACTGTTTTTT. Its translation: CASSLDVGSNEKLFF.

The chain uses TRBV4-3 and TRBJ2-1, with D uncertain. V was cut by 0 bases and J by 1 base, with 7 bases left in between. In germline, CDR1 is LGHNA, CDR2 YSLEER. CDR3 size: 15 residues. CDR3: CASSQDAPSYNEQFF. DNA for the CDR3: TGCGCCAGCAGCCAAGACGCTCCATCCTACAATGAGCAGTTCTTC.

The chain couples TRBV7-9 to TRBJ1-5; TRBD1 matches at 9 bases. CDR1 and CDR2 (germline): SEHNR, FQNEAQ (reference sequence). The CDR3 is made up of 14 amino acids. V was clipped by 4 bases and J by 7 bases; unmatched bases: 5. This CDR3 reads CASSSTGGSQPQHF. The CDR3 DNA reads TGTGCCAGCAGCTCTACAGGGGGCAGCCAGCCCCAGCATTTT.

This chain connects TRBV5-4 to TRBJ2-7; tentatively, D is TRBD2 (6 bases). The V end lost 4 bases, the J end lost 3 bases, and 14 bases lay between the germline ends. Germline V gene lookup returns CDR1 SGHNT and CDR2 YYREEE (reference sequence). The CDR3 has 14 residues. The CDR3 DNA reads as TGTGCCAGCAGCAGGGTTGGGGGGAACTACGAGCAGTACTTC. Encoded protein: CASSRVGGNYEQYF. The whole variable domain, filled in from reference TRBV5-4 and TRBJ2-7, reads ETGVTQSPTHLIKTRGQQVTLRCSSQSGHNTVSWYQQALGQGPQFIFQYYREEENGRGNFPPRFSGLQFPNYSSELNVNALELDDSALYLCASSRVGGNYEQYFGPGTRLTVT.

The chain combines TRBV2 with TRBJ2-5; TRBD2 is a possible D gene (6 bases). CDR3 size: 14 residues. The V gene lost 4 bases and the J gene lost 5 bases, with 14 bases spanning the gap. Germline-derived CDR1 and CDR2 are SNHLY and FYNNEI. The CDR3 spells CASSVGGAVETQYF. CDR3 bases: TGTGCCAGCAGTGTAGGAGGGGCGGTGGAGACCCAGTACTTC.

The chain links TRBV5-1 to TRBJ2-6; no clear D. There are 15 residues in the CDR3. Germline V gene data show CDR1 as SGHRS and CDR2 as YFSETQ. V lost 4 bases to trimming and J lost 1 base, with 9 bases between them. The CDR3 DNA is TGCGCCAGCAGCCCGTATGGGTCTGGGGCCAACGTCCTGACTTTC. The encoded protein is CASSPYGSGANVLTF.

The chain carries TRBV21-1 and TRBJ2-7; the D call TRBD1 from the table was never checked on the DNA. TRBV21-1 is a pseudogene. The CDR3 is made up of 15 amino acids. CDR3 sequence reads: CASSKMTGDAYEQYF. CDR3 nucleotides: TGTGCCAGCAGCAAGATGACAGGGGATGCCTACGAGCAGTACTTC.

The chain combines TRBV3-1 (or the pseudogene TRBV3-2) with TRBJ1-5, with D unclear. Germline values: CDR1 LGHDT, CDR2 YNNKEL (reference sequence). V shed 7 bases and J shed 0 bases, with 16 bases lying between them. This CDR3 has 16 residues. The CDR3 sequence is CASTPPNGISNQPQHF. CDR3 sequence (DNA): TGTGCCAGCACCCCTCCCAACGGGATTAGCAATCAGCCCCAGCATTTT.

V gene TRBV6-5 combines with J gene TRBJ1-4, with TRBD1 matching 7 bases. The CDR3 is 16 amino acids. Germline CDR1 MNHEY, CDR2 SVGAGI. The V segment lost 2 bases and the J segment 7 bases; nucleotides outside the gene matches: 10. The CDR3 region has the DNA TGTGCCAGCAGTTACACCTCGACAGGGTCTACTGAAAAACTGTTTTTT. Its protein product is CASSYTSTGSTEKLFF.

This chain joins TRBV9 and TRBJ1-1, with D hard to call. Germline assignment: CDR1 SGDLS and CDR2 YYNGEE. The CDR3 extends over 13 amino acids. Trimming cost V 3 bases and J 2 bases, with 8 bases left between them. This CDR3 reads CASSATVNTEAFF. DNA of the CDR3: TGTGCCAGCAGCGCGACGGTTAACACTGAAGCTTTCTTT.

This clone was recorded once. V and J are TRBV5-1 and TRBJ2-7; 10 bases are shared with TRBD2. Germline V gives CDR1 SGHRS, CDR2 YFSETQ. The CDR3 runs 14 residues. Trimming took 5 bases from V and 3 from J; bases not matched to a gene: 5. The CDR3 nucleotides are TGCGCCAGCAGACCCGGACTAGCGGACTACGAGCAGTACTTC. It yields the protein CASRPGLADYEQYF.

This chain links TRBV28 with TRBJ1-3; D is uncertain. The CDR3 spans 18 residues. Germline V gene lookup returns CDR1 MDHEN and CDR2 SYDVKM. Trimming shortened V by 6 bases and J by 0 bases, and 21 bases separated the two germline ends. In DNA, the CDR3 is TGTGCCAGCAGCCCTATAGGGATCAGCGTCCTCTCTGGAAACACCATATATTTT. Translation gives CASSPIGISVLSGNTIYF.